This T cell receptor beta chain was identified in a study of blood T cell repertoires in COVID-19. This clone was recorded once. This table comes from immunoSEQ multiplex PCR, and its TCRdb copy is limited to in-frame clones, with some not included. The sample has fewer than 300,000 clones; roughly 88% are singletons. The sample consisted of peripheral blood. The receptor was derived from a man younger than 35 with active or convalescent COVID-19.

CDR3 nucleotide sequence: TGTGCCAGTAGTATAGAGGCAGGGGTCTTCAATCAGCCCCAGCATTTT. This gives the protein CASSIEAGVFNQPQHF. V and J are TRBV19 and TRBJ1-5, with TRBD1 as a possible D gene (6 bases). CDR1 and CDR2 (germline): LNHDA, SQIVND (reference sequence). Trimming shortened V by 0 bases and J by 3 bases, and 12 bases separated the two germline ends. The CDR3 is 16 amino acids.